The 27 T cell receptor beta chains listed next were all sequenced from one sample in a study of shared clonotypes between healthy human individuals. Terminally differentiated effector memory CD45RA+ cells were excluded by CCR7 positive selection of CD45RO-negative cells. TCRdb's table, derived via immunoSEQ multiplex PCR, lists solely in-frame clones and lacks some. Of about 1.9 million clones in the sample, just over 90% were seen once. Specimen: naive CD8+ T cells from PBMCs. The source is a man aged 18 to 29 in good health. Some clones in this sample may be carry-over from other donors' samples.

This chain links TRBV19 with TRBJ2-2; 7 bases are shared with TRBD1. The length of the CDR3 is 15 residues. V lost 3 bases to trimming and J lost 5 bases; unmatched junction nucleotides: 6. Germline V CDR1 and CDR2: LNHDA, SQIVND (reference sequence). DNA of the CDR3: TGTGCCAGTAGTATGGACAGGATAAGGACCGGGGAGCTGTTTTTT. This gives the protein CASSMDRIRTGELFF. The variable domain in full, with the rest retrieved from reference TRBV19 and TRBJ2-2, is DGGITQSPKYLFRKEGQNVTLSCEQNLNHDAMYWYRQDPGQGLRLIYYSQIVNDFQKGDIAEGYSVSREKKESFPLTVTSAQKNPTAFYLCASSMDRIRTGELFFGEGSRLTVL.

This clone occurred once. Distinct nucleotide sequences in the sample also encode this CDR3. The gene calls are TRBV11-2 and TRBJ1-2; 9 nucleotides align to TRBD1. The CDR3 length is 15 residues. Unmatched junction bases numbered 0, after V lost 1 base and J lost 0 bases. The germline gives CDR1 SGHAT, CDR2 FQNNGV. The CDR3 protein is CASSLGTGANYGYTF. CDR3 sequence (DNA): TGTGCCAGCAGCTTAGGGACAGGGGCTAACTATGGCTACACCTTC.

The gene calls are TRBV7-4 and TRBJ2-4, with TRBD1 matching over 9 bases. Trimming at V came to 5 bases and at J to 3 bases, leaving 2 bases not matched to a gene. Germline V gene sequence: CDR1 SGHVT, CDR2 SQSDAQ. The CDR3 runs to 14 residues. The DNA of the CDR3 is TGTGCCAGCAGCGAGGACAGGGGCAAAAACATTCAGTACTTC. Translating it yields CASSEDRGKNIQYF.

This clone was picked up a small number of times. This sample includes further DNA sequences coding for the same CDR3. The chain couples TRBV27 to TRBJ2-2; D is ambiguous. The CDR3 has 12 residues. The V gene's germline CDR1 is MNHEY and CDR2 SMNVEV (reference sequence). V lost 6 bases and J 4 bases, leaving 6 bases between the germline ends. The CDR3 loop reads CASSFLTGELFF. The CDR3 DNA sequence: TGTGCCAGCAGCTTTCTCACCGGGGAGCTGTTTTTT.

As DNA, the CDR3 is TGTGCCAGCAGCTATGGACAGGAAGCTTTCTTT. It translates to CASSYGQEAFF. The chain employs TRBV5-6 and TRBJ1-1; tentatively, D is TRBD1 (6 bases). The length of the CDR3 is 11 residues. Germline CDR1 is SGHDT and CDR2 is YYEEEE. Between the trimmed V and J ends, which lost 3 bases and 8 bases, there was a span of 8 bases.

This rearrangement joins TRBV7-9 to TRBJ1-1; D is undetermined. Looked up from germline, CDR1 is SEHNR and CDR2 is FQNEAQ (reference sequence). The V gene lost 5 bases and the J gene lost 8 bases, with 12 bases spanning the gap. CDR3 length: 12 amino acids. The CDR3 sequence is CASSNEGREAFF. The CDR3 DNA follows: TGTGCCAGCAGCAATGAGGGCAGAGAAGCTTTCTTT.

This clone has a single count. The V and J genes are TRBV20-1 and TRBJ1-2; no definite D call. V was cut by 6 bases and J by 6 bases, with 5 bases left in between. The germline V gene encodes CDR1 DFQATT and CDR2 SNEGSKA (reference sequence). The CDR3 loop spans 9 amino acids. CDR3 nucleotide sequence: TGCAGTGCCCCTCATGGCTACACCTTC. Residues: CSAPHGYTF.

The chain recombines TRBV27 with TRBJ2-3, with D maybe TRBD2 (5 bases). V lost 8 bases to trimming and J lost 1 base, with 13 bases between them. CDR3 size: 14 residues. Germline V gene data show CDR1 as MNHEY and CDR2 as SMNVEV (reference sequence). In DNA form, the CDR3 reads TGTGCCAGCTGGAGCGGCCAGGGCACAGATACGCAGTATTTT. Translation: CASWSGQGTDTQYF.

As DNA, the CDR3 is TGTGCCAGCAGGACGGAGGCTCGCTACGAGCAGTACTTC. This codes for CASRTEARYEQYF. V is TRBV27 and J is TRBJ2-7, with D possibly matching TRBD2 (5 bases). Trimming stripped 6 bases from V and 3 bases from J, with 12 bases between. The CDR3 covers 13 residues. In germline, CDR1 is MNHEY, CDR2 SMNVEV (reference sequence).

The rearrangement joins TRBV28 to TRBJ2-3; D perhaps matches TRBD2 (5 bases). The CDR3 is made up of 15 amino acids. The V gene lost 6 bases and the J gene lost 0 bases, with 13 bases spanning the gap. Germline V lookup: CDR1 MDHEN, CDR2 SYDVKM. The CDR3 nucleotides read TGTGCCAGCAGAACTCGGGAAACCAGCACAGATACGCAGTATTTT. This encodes CASRTRETSTDTQYF.

This chain joins TRBV28 and TRBJ2-6; tentative D call: TRBD2 (5 bases). The V end lost 8 bases, the J end lost 0 bases, and 8 bases lay between the germline ends. The CDR3 runs 14 residues. Germline CDR1 and CDR2: MDHEN and SYDVKM. As DNA, the CDR3 is TGTGCCAGCGAACGGGACTCTGGGGCCAACGTCCTGACTTTC. Encoded protein: CASERDSGANVLTF.

The chain couples TRBV18 to TRBJ2-7, with a tentative D call TRBD1 (5 bases). In germline, CDR1 is KGHSH, CDR2 LQKENI. V gave up 0 bases and J gave up 2 bases, with 8 bases separating them. The CDR3 runs to 14 residues. The CDR3 region has the DNA TGTGCCAGCTCACCACCGTTACAGGCCTACGAGCAGTACTTC. Its protein is CASSPPLQAYEQYF. The full variable domain, its missing parts supplied by reference TRBV18 and TRBJ2-7, is NAGVMQNPRHLVRRRGQEARLRCSPMKGHSHVYWYRQLPEEGLKFMVYLQKENIIDESGMPKERFSAEFPKEGPSILRIQQVVRGDSAAYFCASSPPLQAYEQYFGPGTRLTVT.

Details on this clone: This specimen includes other DNA sequences encoding the same CDR3. CDR3 bases: TGTGCCAGCAGTTCGCGCGGGAGCACAGATACGCAGTATTTT. Its translation is CASSSRGSTDTQYF. The chain employs TRBV28 and TRBJ2-3, with D perhaps matching TRBD2 (5 bases). V gave up 4 bases and J gave up 0 bases, with 8 bases separating them. Germline V gene sequence: CDR1 MDHEN, CDR2 SYDVKM. CDR3 length: 14 residues.

The chain combines TRBV7-8 with TRBJ1-1; a weak D match, TRBD1 (6 bases). Germline V gene data show CDR1 as SGHVS and CDR2 as FQNEAQ. V was clipped by 4 bases and J by 8 bases, with 11 bases between them. CDR3 length equals 12 residues. CDR3 region: CASSSTGREAFF. The DNA for the CDR3 is TGTGCCAGCAGCTCAACAGGGAGGGAAGCTTTCTTT.

This clone was found once. J is TRBJ1-4 and V is TRBV2, with D possibly being TRBD1 (5 bases). Trimming left V 10 bases short and J 5 bases short, with 14 bases between. The CDR3 spans 13 residues. The germline V gene has CDR1 SNHLY and CDR2 FYNNEI. CDR3 in DNA: TGTGCCACCTACGGGGCCTCGAATGAAAAACTGTTTTTT. Protein sequence: CATYGASNEKLFF.

DNA for the CDR3: TGTGCCAGCAGCCCCACCGGGCCCTACGAGCAGTACTTC. Its translation is CASSPTGPYEQYF. The chain employs TRBV7-3 and TRBJ2-7, with D unresolved. V was cut by 5 bases and J by 2 bases, with 10 bases left in between. In germline, CDR1 is SGHTA, CDR2 FQGTGA. The CDR3 length is 13 residues.

This chain connects TRBV29-1 to TRBJ2-3; D is undetermined. The CDR3 extends over 16 amino acids. The V gene's germline CDR1 is SQVTM and CDR2 ANQGSEA. Trimming cost V 1 base and J 0 bases, with 14 bases left between them. Here the CDR3 DNA reads TGCAGCGTTGAAGGGTGGCTAAGTACTAGCACAGATACGCAGTATTTT. As protein: CSVEGWLSTSTDTQYF.

This rearrangement joins TRBV15 to TRBJ2-3; unclear D gene. V was pared by 0 bases and J by 4 bases, with 5 bases between. The germline V gene has CDR1 LNHNV and CDR2 YYDKDF (reference sequence). CDR3 length: 13 residues. The CDR3 nucleotides are TGTGCCACCAGCAGAGAGTTCTCAGATACGCAGTATTTT. It codes for CATSREFSDTQYF.

The J gene is TRBJ2-1, the V gene TRBV15; 10 positions agree with TRBD2. V shed 0 bases and J 9 bases; nucleotides not matched to a gene: 11. The CDR3 length is 17 residues. Per the germline V gene, CDR1 is LNHNV and CDR2 is YYDKDF (reference sequence). CDR3 in DNA: TGTGCCACCAGCAGAGAAATCGAGCCTAGCGGGAGTGGTGAGCAGTTCTTC. Translating it yields CATSREIEPSGSGEQFF.

This chain links TRBV7-9 with TRBJ2-1, with TRBD2 as a possible D gene (6 bases). CDR3 length equals 12 residues. Per germline, CDR1 SEHNR and CDR2 FQNEAQ (reference sequence). V was cut by 6 bases and J by 12 bases, with 15 bases left in between. CDR3 coding DNA: TGTGCCAGCAGTCACTCGGGGGTCGGGCAGTTCTTC. Its translation: CASSHSGVGQFF.

The chain couples TRBV11-2 to TRBJ2-7; no reliable D call. Germline CDR1 SGHAT, CDR2 FQNNGV. The CDR3 runs 12 residues. V was pared by 5 bases and J by 0 bases, with 5 bases between. CDR3 DNA: TGTGCCAGCAGCCCTACCTCCTACGAGCAGTACTTC. This gives the protein CASSPTSYEQYF.

This clone was seen once. V gene TRBV10-3 combines with J gene TRBJ2-1; D not certain. Trimming took 8 bases from V and 12 from J, leaving 23 bases between them. The CDR3 length is 14 residues. In germline, CDR1 is ENHRY, CDR2 SYGVKD. Here the CDR3 DNA reads TGTGCCATCCATGGGGTAGAACCTCTAGTTAGGCAGTTCTTC. It translates to CAIHGVEPLVRQFF.

The chain carries TRBV29-1 and TRBJ1-2; perhaps TRBD1 as D (5 bases). Germline assignment: CDR1 SQVTM and CDR2 ANQGSEA. This CDR3 is built from 14 residues. Trimming left V 4 bases short and J 4 bases short, with 16 bases between. The CDR3 sequence: CSVVRAGPTYGYTF. DNA for the CDR3: TGCAGCGTTGTGAGGGCAGGGCCCACCTATGGCTACACCTTC.

The CDR3 sequence is CASSLAGLKGEQYF. CDR3 nucleotide sequence: TGTGCCAGCAGCTTAGCGGGGCTCAAGGGCGAGCAGTACTTC. The chain uses TRBV7-9 and TRBJ2-7, with D maybe TRBD1 (5 bases). V was cut by 0 bases and J by 6 bases, with 12 bases left in between. Germline CDR1 and CDR2: SEHNR and FQNEAQ (reference sequence). The CDR3 covers 14 residues.

In nucleotides, the CDR3 is TGTGCCATCAGTGAAGCGCCCCCGGGTACTGAAGCTTTCTTT. It codes for CAISEAPPGTEAFF. The V gene is TRBV10-3, the J gene TRBJ1-1, with D unclear. This CDR3 has 14 residues. Between the trimmed V and J ends, which lost 3 bases and 5 bases, there was a span of 13 bases. CDR1 is ENHRY, CDR2 SYGVKD, per germline.

The chain is built from TRBV19 and TRBJ2-1, with 13 bases identical to TRBD2. Germline V lookup: CDR1 LNHDA, CDR2 SQIVND (reference sequence). CDR3 length: 17 amino acids. The J segment lost 4 bases and the V segment lost 5 bases, leaving 8 bases of the junction unmatched. CDR3 sequence (DNA): TGTGCCAGTAGTCGCGCTGGACTAGCGGGAGCATACAATGAGCAGTTCTTC. It encodes CASSRAGLAGAYNEQFF. Based on the CDR3 plus reference TRBV19 and TRBJ2-1, the full variable domain is DGGITQSPKYLFRKEGQNVTLSCEQNLNHDAMYWYRQDPGQGLRLIYYSQIVNDFQKGDIAEGYSVSREKKESFPLTVTSAQKNPTAFYLCASSRAGLAGAYNEQFFGPGTRLTVL.

This clone was seen just once. The chain links TRBV27 to TRBJ1-5, with TRBD1 matching 10 bases. There are 16 residues in the CDR3. CDR1 is MNHEY, CDR2 SMNVEV, per germline (reference sequence). The V gene end was trimmed by 6 bases and the J gene end by 4 bases; junction bases not matched to a gene: 9. This CDR3 is CASSEFPGQGNQPQHF. DNA of the CDR3: TGTGCCAGCAGCGAATTCCCGGGACAGGGGAATCAGCCCCAGCATTTT.